This is a list of T cell receptor beta chains from one sample in a study of blood T cell repertoires in COVID-19. Clones were read by immunoSEQ multiplex PCR, and TCRdb kept only the in-frame ones, dropping some. The repertoire has about 250,000 clones, around 91% of them found once; the top ten carry around 2.3%. Specimen: peripheral blood. All receptors come from a woman aged 55-69 years with COVID-19, enrolled during active disease. Each CDR3 is given with its conserved first and last residue. The D gene is left open where the match is weak. For some rows the clone size is stated as once, few or many, or as a class when expanded; others skip it.

v_call	j_call	clone_size	d_call	cdr3_aa	cdr3_nt
TRBV5-1	TRBJ2-1	NA	NA	CASSSQGFDNEQFF	TGCGCCAGCAGCTCACAGGGATTTGACAATGAGCAGTTCTTC
TRBV18	TRBJ1-5	NA	TRBD1	CASSPSRTGDSNQPQHF	TGTGCCAGCTCACCATCCCGGACAGGGGATAGCAATCAGCCCCAGCATTTT
TRBV7-9	TRBJ2-1	NA	NA	CASRLGYNEQFF	TGTGCCAGCAGACTCGGCTACAATGAGCAGTTCTTC
TRBV4-3	TRBJ1-3	NA	NA	CASSQDPGGSSSGNTIYF	TGCGCCAGCAGCCAAGATCCCGGGGGGTCCAGCTCTGGAAACACCATATATTTT
TRBV19	TRBJ2-7	NA	TRBD1	CATGQGGEQYF	TGTGCCACAGGACAGGGGGGCGAGCAGTACTTC
TRBV30	TRBJ1-1	NA	NA	CAWSSGAEAFF	TGTGCCTGGAGTAGCGGGGCTGAAGCTTTCTTT
TRBV30	TRBJ1-6	NA	NA	CAWTLIYNSPLHF	TGTGCCTGGACTCTAATTTATAATTCACCCCTCCACTTT
TRBV19	TRBJ1-2	NA	NA	CASSWWTVYGYTF	TGTGCCAGTAGTTGGTGGACAGTCTATGGCTACACCTTC
TRBV5-6	TRBJ1-6	NA	NA	CASFRVQSTSPLHF	TGTGCCAGCTTCCGGGTCCAAAGCACTTCACCCCTCCACTTT
TRBV7-2	TRBJ1-5	NA	NA	CASSPEGFYSNQPQHF	TGTGCCAGCAGCCCAGAGGGATTCTATAGCAATCAGCCCCAGCATTTT
TRBV27	TRBJ1-2	NA	TRBD1	CASRRDRGQEYGYTF	TGTGCCAGCAGGAGAGACAGGGGGCAGGAGTATGGCTACACCTTC
TRBV6-5	TRBJ2-7	NA	NA	CASSYSMMGHYEQYF	TGTGCCAGCAGTTACTCGATGATGGGGCACTACGAGCAGTACTTC
TRBV9	TRBJ2-2	NA	TRBD2	CASSGRSSGGMNTGELFF	TGTGCCAGCAGCGGGCGATCTAGCGGGGGGATGAACACCGGGGAGCTGTTTTTT
TRBV4-1	TRBJ1-6	NA	TRBD1	CASSQEPGQGIYSPLHF	TGCGCCAGCAGCCAAGAACCGGGACAGGGAATTTATTCACCCCTCCACTTT
TRBV3-1/TRBV3-2	TRBJ2-5	NA	TRBD1	CASSQPTGTALVGQYF	TGTGCCAGCAGCCAGCCCACCGGGACAGCCCTAGTAGGCCAGTACTTC
TRBV6-5	TRBJ2-7	NA	TRBD2	CASGPWTSGSYEQYF	TGTGCCAGCGGGCCCTGGACTAGCGGATCCTACGAGCAGTACTTC
TRBV30	TRBJ1-4	few	NA	CAWSVAPGKLFF	TGTGCCTGGAGTGTCGCCCCGGGAAAACTGTTTTTT
TRBV6-5	TRBJ2-7	NA	TRBD1	CASRVGQSEQYF	TGTGCCAGCAGGGTGGGACAGTCGGAGCAGTACTTC
TRBV6-5	TRBJ1-1	few	TRBD1	CASSFGTGGATEAFF	TGTGCCAGCAGTTTTGGGACAGGGGGGGCCACTGAAGCTTTCTTT
TRBV4-2	TRBJ2-5	NA	NA	CASSPREYPETQYF	TGTGCCAGCAGCCCTAGGGAGTACCCCGAGACCCAGTACTTC
TRBV3-1/TRBV3-2	TRBJ1-2	NA	NA	CASSDRSNKGGYGYTF	TGTGCCAGCAGCGACAGGTCAAACAAGGGTGGCTATGGCTACACCTTC
TRBV19	TRBJ1-6	NA	TRBD1	CASTIRQGSYNSPLHF	TGTGCCAGTACCATCAGACAGGGCTCCTATAATTCACCCCTCCACTTT
TRBV5-1	TRBJ2-3	NA	TRBD2	CASSPGLAPSHTDTQYF	TGCGCCAGCAGCCCCGGACTAGCCCCCTCACACACAGATACGCAGTATTTT
TRBV30	TRBJ2-5	NA	NA	CAWSPIQETQYF	TGTGCCTGGAGTCCAATTCAAGAGACCCAGTACTTC
TRBV7-9	TRBJ1-1	few	NA	CASSLIQGNTEAFF	TGTGCCAGCAGCTTAATCCAGGGGAACACTGAAGCTTTCTTT
TRBV9	TRBJ1-1	NA	TRBD1	CASSVGQGGTEAFF	TGTGCCAGCAGCGTAGGACAGGGAGGAACTGAAGCTTTCTTT